The 10 T cell receptor beta chains below all came from one sample that was sequenced in a study of T cell repertoires in cytomegalovirus infection. MiXCR, applied by TCRdb to the reads, yields one record per CDR3 protein. The sample carries 350,000 to 400,000 distinct CDR3 sequences, roughly 36% recorded once. These receptors' antigens are unknown. The sequencing here drew on cultured PBMCs, taken from culture after CMV antigen stimulation. Every receptor here comes from a human donor in good health (CMV status not recorded). Some clones in this sample may be carry-over from other donors' samples.

The chain couples TRBV7-9 to TRBJ2-7; 10 positions agree with TRBD2. CDR1 is SEHNR and CDR2 is FQNEAQ in the germline V gene (reference sequence). The J segment lost 7 bases and the V segment lost 4 bases, leaving 7 bases of the junction unmatched. CDR3 size: 14 residues. CDR3 sequence: CASSYSSLAGEQYF. CDR3 nucleotide sequence: TGTGCCAGCAGCTACTCATCACTAGCGGGAGAGCAGTACTTC.

This clonotype was found a few times. The chain has TRBV5-6 and TRBJ2-1; weak D call: TRBD1 (5 bases). V shed 7 bases and J shed 8 bases, with 10 bases lying between them. The CDR3 runs to 11 residues. Germline V gene lookup returns CDR1 SGHDT and CDR2 YYEEEE. The chain's CDR3 is CASGQGYEQFF. CDR3 bases: TGTGCCAGCGGACAAGGGTATGAGCAGTTCTTC. The full variable domain, with the rest looked up from reference TRBV5-6 and TRBJ2-1, is DAGVTQSPTHLIKTRGQQVTLRCSPKSGHDTVSWYQQALGQGPQFIFQYYEEEERQRGNFPDRFSGHQFPNYSSELNVNALLLGDSALYLCASGQGYEQFFGPGTRLTVL.

The rearrangement uses TRBV27 and TRBJ1-2; 9 bases match TRBD1. Germline trimming cut 0 bases from V and 7 bases from J; bases unmatched to any gene: 12. CDR1 MNHEY and CDR2 SMNVEV come from the germline V gene (reference sequence). This CDR3 is built from 17 residues. DNA for the CDR3: TGTGCCAGCAGTTTATCGATATTTGGGACAGGGATATTTGGCTACACCTTC. Translating gives CASSLSIFGTGIFGYTF.

This clonotype was counted between two and nine times. The chain combines TRBV11-3 with TRBJ2-5; the D gene could be TRBD1 or TRBD2 (5 bases each). This CDR3 spans 17 amino acids. Deletions cut 4 bases from V and 0 bases from J, with 18 bases between. The germline gives CDR1 SGHNT, CDR2 YENEEA. The CDR3 DNA reads as TGTGCCAGCAGCTCCTACGCAGGGACCAGGTACCAAGAGACCCAGTACTTC. Its translation is CASSSYAGTRYQETQYF.

The genes are TRBV19 and TRBJ2-3, with 7 positions matching TRBD2. The CDR3 sequence is 15 residues long. The ends lost 3 bases at V and 0 bases at J; junction bases unmatched: 3. From germline, CDR1 is LNHDA and CDR2 SQIVND (reference sequence). CDR3 amino acids: CASSMVGGSTDTQYF. Here the CDR3 DNA reads TGTGCCAGTAGTATGGTCGGGGGGAGCACAGATACGCAGTATTTT.

The chain carries TRBV19 and TRBJ1-2, with a possible D match to TRBD1 (5 bases). The V gene lost 3 bases and the J gene lost 8 bases, with 10 bases spanning the gap. The CDR3 has 12 amino acids. Germline V lookup: CDR1 LNHDA, CDR2 SQIVND (reference sequence). CDR3 residues: CASSIEGVGYTF. CDR3 bases: TGTGCCAGTAGTATTGAAGGGGTCGGCTACACCTTC. Full variable domain (missing parts from reference TRBV19 and TRBJ1-2): DGGITQSPKYLFRKEGQNVTLSCEQNLNHDAMYWYRQDPGQGLRLIYYSQIVNDFQKGDIAEGYSVSREKKESFPLTVTSAQKNPTAFYLCASSIEGVGYTFGSGTRLTVV.

The table lists this clonotype with a few counts. The gene calls are TRBV12-5 and TRBJ2-7; the match to TRBD1 covers 7 bases. CDR3 size: 15 residues. The junction had 4 bases not matched to a gene; V was cut back by 1 base and J by 1 base. Germline V gene lookup returns CDR1 LGHNT and CDR2 FRNRAP. CDR3: CASGLGTGGSYEQYF. For the CDR3, the DNA is TGTGCTAGTGGTTTGGGGACAGGCGGTTCCTACGAGCAGTACTTC.

This clonotype was recorded a few times. The chain uses TRBV4-1 and TRBJ2-5, with a possible D match to TRBD1 (6 bases). Germline CDR1 reads MGHRA; CDR2 reads YSYEKL. The length of the CDR3 is 15 residues. Between the trimmed V and J ends, which lost 0 bases and 4 bases, there was a span of 12 bases. CDR3 sequence (DNA): TGCGCCAGCAGCCAAGATCAGGGGCGTGGAGAGACCCAGTACTTC. Translating it yields CASSQDQGRGETQYF.

The gene calls are TRBV27 and TRBJ2-7; no firm D call. The germline gives CDR1 MNHEY, CDR2 SMNVEV (reference sequence). V was cut by 3 bases and J by 2 bases, with 14 bases left in between. The CDR3 covers 15 residues. This chain's CDR3 is CASSFRLDATYEQYF. For the CDR3, the DNA is TGTGCCAGCAGTTTTAGGCTAGACGCAACCTACGAGCAGTACTTC.

V and J are TRBV10-3 and TRBJ1-2, with a possible D match to TRBD1 (6 bases). The V and J ends lost 5 bases and 4 bases respectively, with 20 bases between them. Per the germline V gene, CDR1 is ENHRY and CDR2 is SYGVKD. This CDR3 spans 16 amino acids. This CDR3 is CAISRGAGYGGYGYTF. In DNA, the CDR3 is TGTGCCATCAGTCGGGGGGCAGGGTATGGTGGCTATGGCTACACCTTC.